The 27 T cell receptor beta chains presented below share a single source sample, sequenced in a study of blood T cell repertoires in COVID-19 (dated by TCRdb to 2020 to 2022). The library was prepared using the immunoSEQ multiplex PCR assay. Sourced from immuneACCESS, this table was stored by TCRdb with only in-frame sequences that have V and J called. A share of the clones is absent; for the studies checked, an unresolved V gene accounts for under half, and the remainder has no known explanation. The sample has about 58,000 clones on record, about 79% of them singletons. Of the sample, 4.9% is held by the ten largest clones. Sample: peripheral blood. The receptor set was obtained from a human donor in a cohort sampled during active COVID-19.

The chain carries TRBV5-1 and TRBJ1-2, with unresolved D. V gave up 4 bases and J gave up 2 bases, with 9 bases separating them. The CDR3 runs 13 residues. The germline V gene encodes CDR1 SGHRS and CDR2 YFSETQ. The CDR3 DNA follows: TGCGCCAGCAGCCCCGACACGAACTATGGCTACACCTTC. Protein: CASSPDTNYGYTF.

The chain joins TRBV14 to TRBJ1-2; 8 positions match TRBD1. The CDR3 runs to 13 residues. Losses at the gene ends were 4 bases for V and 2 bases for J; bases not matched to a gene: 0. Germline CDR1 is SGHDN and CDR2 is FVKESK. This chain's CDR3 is CASSRQGNYGYTF. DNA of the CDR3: TGTGCCAGCAGCCGACAGGGGAACTATGGCTACACCTTC.

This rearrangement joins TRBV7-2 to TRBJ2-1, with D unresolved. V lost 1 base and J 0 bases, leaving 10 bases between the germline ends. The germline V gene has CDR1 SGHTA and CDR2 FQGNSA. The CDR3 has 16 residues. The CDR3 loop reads CASSLVARSSYNEQFF. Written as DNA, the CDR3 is TGTGCCAGCAGCTTAGTGGCGCGGAGCTCCTACAATGAGCAGTTCTTC.

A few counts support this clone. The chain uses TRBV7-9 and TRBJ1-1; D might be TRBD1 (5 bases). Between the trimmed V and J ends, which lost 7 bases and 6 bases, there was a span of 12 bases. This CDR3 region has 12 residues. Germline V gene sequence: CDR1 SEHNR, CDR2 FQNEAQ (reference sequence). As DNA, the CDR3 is TGTGCCAGCAATCAGGGAAAGGCTGAAGCTTTCTTT. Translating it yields CASNQGKAEAFF.

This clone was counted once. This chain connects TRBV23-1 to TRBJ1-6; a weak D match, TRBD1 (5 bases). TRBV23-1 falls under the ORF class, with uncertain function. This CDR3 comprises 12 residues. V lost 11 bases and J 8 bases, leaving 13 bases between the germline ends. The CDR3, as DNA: TGCGCCGGCGGGACGGGAGATTCACCCCTCCACTTT. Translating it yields CAGGTGDSPLHF.

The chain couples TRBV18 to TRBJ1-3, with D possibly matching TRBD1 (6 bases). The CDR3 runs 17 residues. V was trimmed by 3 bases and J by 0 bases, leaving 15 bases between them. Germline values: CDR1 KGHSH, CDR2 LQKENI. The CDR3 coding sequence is TGTGCCAGCTCACCGTCAACAGGGAGTAGCTCTGGAAACACCATATATTTT. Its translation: CASSPSTGSSSGNTIYF. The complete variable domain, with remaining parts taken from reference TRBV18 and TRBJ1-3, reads NAGVMQNPRHLVRRRGQEARLRCSPMKGHSHVYWYRQLPEEGLKFMVYLQKENIIDESGMPKERFSAEFPKEGPSILRIQQVVRGDSAAYFCASSPSTGSSSGNTIYFGEGSWLTVV.

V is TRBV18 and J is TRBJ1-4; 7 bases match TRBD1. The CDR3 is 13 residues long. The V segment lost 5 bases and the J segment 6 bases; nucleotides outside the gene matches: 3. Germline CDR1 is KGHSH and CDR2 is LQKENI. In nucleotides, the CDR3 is TGTGCCAGCTCATATGACAGGGATGAAAAACTGTTTTTT. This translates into CASSYDRDEKLFF.

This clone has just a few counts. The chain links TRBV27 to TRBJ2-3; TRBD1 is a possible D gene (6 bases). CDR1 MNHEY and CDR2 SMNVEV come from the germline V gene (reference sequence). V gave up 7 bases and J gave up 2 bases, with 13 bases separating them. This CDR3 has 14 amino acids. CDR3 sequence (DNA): TGTGCCAGCACTAACAGGGATCACACAGATACGCAGTATTTT. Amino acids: CASTNRDHTDTQYF.

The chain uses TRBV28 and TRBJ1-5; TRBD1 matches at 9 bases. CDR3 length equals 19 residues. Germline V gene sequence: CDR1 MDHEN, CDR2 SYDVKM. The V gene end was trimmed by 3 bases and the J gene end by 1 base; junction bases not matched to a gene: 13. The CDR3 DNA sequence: TGTGCCAGCAGTTTCTTACCCGGACAGGGGCCCTGGAGCAATCAGCCCCAGCATTTT. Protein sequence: CASSFLPGQGPWSNQPQHF. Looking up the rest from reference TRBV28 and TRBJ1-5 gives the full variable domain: DVKVTQSSRYLVKRTGEKVFLECVQDMDHENMFWYRQDPGLGLRLIYFSYDVKMKEKGDIPEGYSVSREKKERFSLILESASTNQTSMYLCASSFLPGQGPWSNQPQHFGDGTRLSIL.

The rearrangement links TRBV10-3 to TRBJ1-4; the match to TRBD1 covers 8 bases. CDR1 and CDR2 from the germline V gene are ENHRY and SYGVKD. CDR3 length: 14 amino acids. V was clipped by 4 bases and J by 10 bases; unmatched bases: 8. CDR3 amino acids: CAISGGQEARKLFF. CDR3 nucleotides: TGTGCCATCAGTGGGGGACAGGAGGCGAGAAAACTGTTTTTT.

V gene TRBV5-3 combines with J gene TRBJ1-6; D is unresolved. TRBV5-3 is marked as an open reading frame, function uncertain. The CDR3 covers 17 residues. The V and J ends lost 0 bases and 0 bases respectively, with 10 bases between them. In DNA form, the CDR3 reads TGTGCCAGAAGCTTGGTAGTGGAGAGCTCCTATAATTCACCCCTCCACTTT. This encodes CARSLVVESSYNSPLHF.

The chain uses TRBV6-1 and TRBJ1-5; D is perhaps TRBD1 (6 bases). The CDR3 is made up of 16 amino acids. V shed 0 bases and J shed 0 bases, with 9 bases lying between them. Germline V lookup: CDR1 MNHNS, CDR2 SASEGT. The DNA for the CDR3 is TGTGCCAGCAGTGAAGCCGGGACATCTAGCAATCAGCCCCAGCATTTT. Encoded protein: CASSEAGTSSNQPQHF.

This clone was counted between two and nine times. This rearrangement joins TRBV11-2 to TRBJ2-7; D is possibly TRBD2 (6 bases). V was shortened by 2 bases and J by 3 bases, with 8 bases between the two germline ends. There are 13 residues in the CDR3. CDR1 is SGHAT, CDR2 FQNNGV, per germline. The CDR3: CASSLMRDYEQYF. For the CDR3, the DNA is TGTGCCAGCAGCTTAATGCGGGACTACGAGCAGTACTTC.

DNA for the CDR3: TGTGCCAGCAGCCAAGTTGGTCTAACCAAGTGGTACTTC. It encodes CASSQVGLTKWYF. The V call is TRBV3-1 (or the pseudogene TRBV3-2), the J call TRBJ2-7; D ambiguous. With 1 base removed from V and 12 bases from J, the gap between germline ends came to 16 bases. CDR3 length: 13 residues. Germline V gene lookup returns CDR1 LGHDT and CDR2 YNNKEL (reference sequence).

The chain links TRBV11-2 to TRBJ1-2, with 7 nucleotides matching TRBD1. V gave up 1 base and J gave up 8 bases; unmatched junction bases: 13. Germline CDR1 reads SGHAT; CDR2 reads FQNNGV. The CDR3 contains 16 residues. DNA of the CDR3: TGTGCCAGCAGCTTAGGACAGGGTAATTCGGCGTACGGCTACACCTTC. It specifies CASSLGQGNSAYGYTF. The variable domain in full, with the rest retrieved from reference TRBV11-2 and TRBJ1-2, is EAGVAQSPRYKIIEKRQSVAFWCNPISGHATLYWYQQILGQGPKLLIQFQNNGVVDDSQLPKDRFSAERLKGVDSTLKIQPAKLEDSAVYLCASSLGQGNSAYGYTFGSGTRLTVV.

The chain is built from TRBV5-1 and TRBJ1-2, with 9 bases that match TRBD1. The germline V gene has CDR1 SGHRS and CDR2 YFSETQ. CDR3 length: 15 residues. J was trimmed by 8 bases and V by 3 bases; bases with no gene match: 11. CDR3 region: CASSYGDRALRGYTF. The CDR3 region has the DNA TGCGCCAGCAGCTACGGGGACAGGGCGCTTCGGGGCTACACCTTC.

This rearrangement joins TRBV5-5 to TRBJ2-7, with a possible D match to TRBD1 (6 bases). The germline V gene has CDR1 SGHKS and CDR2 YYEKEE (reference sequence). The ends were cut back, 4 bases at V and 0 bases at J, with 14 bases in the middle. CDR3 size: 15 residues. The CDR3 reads CASSSVPGVSYEQYF. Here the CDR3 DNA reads TGTGCCAGCAGCAGCGTCCCAGGGGTCTCCTACGAGCAGTACTTC.

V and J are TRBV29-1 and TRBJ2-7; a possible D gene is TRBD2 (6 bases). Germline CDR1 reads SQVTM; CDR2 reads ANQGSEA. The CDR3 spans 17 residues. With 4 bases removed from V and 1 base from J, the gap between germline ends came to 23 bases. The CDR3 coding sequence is TGCAGCGTTGTTCGGGGGTCTGTATTAGAGGGTTCCTACGAGCAGTACTTC. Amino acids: CSVVRGSVLEGSYEQYF.

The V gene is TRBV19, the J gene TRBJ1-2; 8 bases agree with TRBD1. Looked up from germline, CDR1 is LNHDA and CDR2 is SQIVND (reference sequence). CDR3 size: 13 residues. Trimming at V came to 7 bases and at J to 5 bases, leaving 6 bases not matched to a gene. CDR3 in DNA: TGTGCCAGTAAACACAGGGGGGAGTATGGCTACACCTTC. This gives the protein CASKHRGEYGYTF.

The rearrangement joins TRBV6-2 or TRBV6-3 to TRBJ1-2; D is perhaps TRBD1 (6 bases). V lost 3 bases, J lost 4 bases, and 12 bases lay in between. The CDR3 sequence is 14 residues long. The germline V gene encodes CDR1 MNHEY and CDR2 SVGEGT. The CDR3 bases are TGTGCCAGCAGTTATCGGGGGGCCCTCTATGGCTACACCTTC. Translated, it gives CASSYRGALYGYTF.

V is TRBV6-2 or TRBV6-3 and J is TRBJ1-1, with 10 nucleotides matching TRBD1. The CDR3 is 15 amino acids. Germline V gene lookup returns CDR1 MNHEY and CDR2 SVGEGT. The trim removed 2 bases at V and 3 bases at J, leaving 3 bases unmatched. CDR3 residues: CASSYRDRGDTEAFF. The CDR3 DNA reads TGTGCCAGCAGTTACCGGGACAGGGGCGACACTGAAGCTTTCTTT.

CDR3 in DNA: TGTGCCAGTAGTGCTCTCCGGGACAGGGCATCAACTGAAGCTTTCTTT. Amino acid sequence: CASSALRDRASTEAFF. V is TRBV19 and J is TRBJ1-1; 9 bases are a match to TRBD1. The ends lost 5 bases at V and 5 bases at J; junction bases unmatched: 12. CDR3 length: 16 amino acids. CDR1 and CDR2 from the germline V gene are LNHDA and SQIVND (reference sequence).

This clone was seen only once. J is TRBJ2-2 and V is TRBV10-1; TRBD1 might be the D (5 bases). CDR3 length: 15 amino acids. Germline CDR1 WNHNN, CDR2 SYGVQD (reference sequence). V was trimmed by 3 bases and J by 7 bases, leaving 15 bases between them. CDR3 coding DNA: TGCGCCAGCAGTGAAGGGGTACAGGTTGACGGGGAGCTGTTTTTT. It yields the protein CASSEGVQVDGELFF.

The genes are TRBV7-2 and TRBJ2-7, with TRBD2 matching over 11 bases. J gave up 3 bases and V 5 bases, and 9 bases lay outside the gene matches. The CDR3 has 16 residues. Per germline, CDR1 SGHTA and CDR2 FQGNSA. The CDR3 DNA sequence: TGTGCCAGCAGCGGGCGCGGACTAGCGGGCCACTACGAGCAGTACTTC. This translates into CASSGRGLAGHYEQYF. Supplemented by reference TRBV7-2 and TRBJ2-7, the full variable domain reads GAGVSQSPSNKVTEKGKDVELRCDPISGHTALYWYRQSLGQGLEFLIYFQGNSAPDKSGLPSDRFSAERTGGSVSTLTIQRTQQEDSAVYLCASSGRGLAGHYEQYFGPGTRLTVT.

CDR3 in DNA: TGTGCCAGTAGTATAGCCGGGCGACGGGATGGTGGGACCCAGTACTTC. It yields the protein CASSIAGRRDGGTQYF. The J gene is TRBJ2-5, the V gene TRBV19, with D possibly matching TRBD2 (5 bases). Germline V CDR1 and CDR2: LNHDA, SQIVND (reference sequence). The ends were cut back, 1 base at V and 7 bases at J, with 19 bases in the middle. The CDR3 runs to 16 residues.

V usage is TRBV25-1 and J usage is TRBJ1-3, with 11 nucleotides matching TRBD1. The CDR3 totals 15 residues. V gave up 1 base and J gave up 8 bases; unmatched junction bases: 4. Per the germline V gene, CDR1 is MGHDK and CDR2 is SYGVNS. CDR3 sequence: CASSESGQGAYTIYF. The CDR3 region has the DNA TGTGCCAGCAGTGAATCCGGACAGGGGGCCTACACCATATATTTT.

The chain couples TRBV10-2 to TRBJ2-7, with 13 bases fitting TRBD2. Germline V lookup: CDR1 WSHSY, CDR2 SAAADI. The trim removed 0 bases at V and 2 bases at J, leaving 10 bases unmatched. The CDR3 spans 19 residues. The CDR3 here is CASSESGELAGGYPYEQYF. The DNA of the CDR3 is TGCGCCAGCAGTGAGTCCGGGGAACTAGCGGGAGGGTATCCCTACGAGCAGTACTTC.